This T cell receptor (beta chain) was sequenced in a study of Graves' ophthalmopathy and Graves' hyperthyroidism. Findings and caveats of the study: Blood also carried most expanded thyroid clonotypes exceeding 0.001 frequency. For predicting ophthalmopathy progression, the model had almost 71% sensitivity and roughly 77% specificity. A 13-signature model separated ophthalmopathy from stable hyperthyroidism, approximately 87% sensitivity, 81.08% specificity.

Details on this clonotype: The antigen is unknown.

The CDR3 loop spans 13 amino acids. The junction had 1 base not matched to a gene; V was cut back by 6 bases and J by 6 bases. The germline V gene encodes CDR1 SGHAT and CDR2 FQNNGV. RNA transcripts yielded amplified TCR beta CDR3 regions. Second-round multiplex PCR came after a first-round RT-PCR that employed HTBI primers. One entry per CDR3 protein, called by TCRdb with MiXCR from the multiplex PCR reads. The sample has around 660,000 distinct CDR3 sequences; approximately 39% are singletons. The sample was peripheral blood. This rearrangement joins TRBV11-2 to TRBJ1-5; TRBD1 matches at 11 bases. The TCR was taken from an adult man with Graves' ophthalmopathy. CDR3: CASRDRGLQPQHF. The CDR3 DNA is TGTGCCAGCAGGGACAGGGGGCTTCAGCCCCAGCATTTT.